This T cell receptor beta chain was sequenced in a study of blood T cell repertoires in COVID-19. Germline trimming cut 1 base from V and 1 base from J; bases unmatched to any gene: 6. CDR1 is MGHRA, CDR2 YSYEKL, per germline. This CDR3 is 16 amino acids long. Recovery meant two consecutive negative NP/OP PCR tests, professional clearance, or resolved symptoms. As processed by the authors: Estimated nucleated cell counts came from reference gene primer amplification. TCRdb's copy holds only in-frame clones and misses some; the assay was immunoSEQ multiplex PCR. That table furnishes V, J and clone size, whereas the DNA furnished D and trimming. The data show about 380,000 clones, 88% seen once.

The clonotype originates from a woman aged 18-35 years who had recovered from COVID-19. Sequencing input: PBMCs or T cells enriched from blood (not recorded which). The V call is TRBV4-1, the J call TRBJ1-1; 7 bases are a match to TRBD1. The CDR3 reads CASSQVEGARNTEAFF. In DNA, the CDR3 is TGCGCCAGCAGCCAAGTAGAGGGGGCGCGGAACACTGAAGCTTTCTTT.